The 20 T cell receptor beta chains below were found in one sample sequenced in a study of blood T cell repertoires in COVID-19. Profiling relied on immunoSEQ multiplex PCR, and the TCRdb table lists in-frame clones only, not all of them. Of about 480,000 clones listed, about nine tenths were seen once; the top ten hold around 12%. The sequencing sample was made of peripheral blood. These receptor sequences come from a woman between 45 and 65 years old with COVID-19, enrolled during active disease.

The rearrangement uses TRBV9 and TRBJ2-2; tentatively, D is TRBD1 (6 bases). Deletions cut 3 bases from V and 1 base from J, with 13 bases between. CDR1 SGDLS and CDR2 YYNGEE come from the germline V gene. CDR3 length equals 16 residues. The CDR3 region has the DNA TGTGCCAGCAGCGCTCGAGGACAGTGGAACACCGGGGAGCTGTTTTTT. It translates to CASSARGQWNTGELFF.

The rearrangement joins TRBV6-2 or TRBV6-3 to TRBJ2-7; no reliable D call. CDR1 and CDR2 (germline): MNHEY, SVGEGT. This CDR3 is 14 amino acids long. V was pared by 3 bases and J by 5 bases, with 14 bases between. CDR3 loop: CASSYVNSPHEQYF. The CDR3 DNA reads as TGTGCCAGCAGTTATGTTAATTCTCCCCACGAGCAGTACTTC.

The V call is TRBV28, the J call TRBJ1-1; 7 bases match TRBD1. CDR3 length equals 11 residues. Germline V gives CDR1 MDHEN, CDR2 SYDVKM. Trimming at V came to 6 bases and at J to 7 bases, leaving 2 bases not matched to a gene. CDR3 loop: CASRDRSEAFF. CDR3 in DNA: TGTGCCAGCAGGGACAGGAGTGAAGCTTTCTTT.

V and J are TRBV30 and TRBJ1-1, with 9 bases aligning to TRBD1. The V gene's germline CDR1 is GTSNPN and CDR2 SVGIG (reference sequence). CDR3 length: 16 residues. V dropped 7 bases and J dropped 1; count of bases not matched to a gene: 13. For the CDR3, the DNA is TGTGCCTTCTTAATAGGACAGGGGATAGCGAACACTGAAGCTTTCTTT. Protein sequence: CAFLIGQGIANTEAFF. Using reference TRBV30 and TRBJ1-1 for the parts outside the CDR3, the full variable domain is SQTIHQWPATLVQPVGSPLSLECTVEGTSNPNLYWYRQAAGRGLQLLFYSVGIGQISSEVPQNLSASRPQDRQFILSSKKLLLSDSGFYLCAFLIGQGIANTEAFFGQGTRLTVV.

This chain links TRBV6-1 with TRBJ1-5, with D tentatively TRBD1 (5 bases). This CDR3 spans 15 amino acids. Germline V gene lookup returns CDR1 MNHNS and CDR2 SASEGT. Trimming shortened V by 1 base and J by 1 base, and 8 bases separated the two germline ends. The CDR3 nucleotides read TGTGCCAGCAGTGAAGGCCCAGGGAGCAATCAGCCCCAGCATTTT. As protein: CASSEGPGSNQPQHF.

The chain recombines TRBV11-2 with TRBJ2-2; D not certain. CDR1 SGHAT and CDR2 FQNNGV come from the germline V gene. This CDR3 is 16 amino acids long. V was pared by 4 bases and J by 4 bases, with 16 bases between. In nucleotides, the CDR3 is TGTGCCAGCAGCTGGCAGGCGAGCTCCTTCACCGGGGAGCTGTTTTTT. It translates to CASSWQASSFTGELFF. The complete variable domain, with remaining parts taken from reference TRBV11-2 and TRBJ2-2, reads EAGVAQSPRYKIIEKRQSVAFWCNPISGHATLYWYQQILGQGPKLLIQFQNNGVVDDSQLPKDRFSAERLKGVDSTLKIQPAKLEDSAVYLCASSWQASSFTGELFFGEGSRLTVL.

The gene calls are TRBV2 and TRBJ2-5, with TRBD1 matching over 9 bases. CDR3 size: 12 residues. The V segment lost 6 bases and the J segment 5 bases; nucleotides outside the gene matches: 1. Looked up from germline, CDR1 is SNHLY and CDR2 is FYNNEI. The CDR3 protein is CASSGTGETQYF. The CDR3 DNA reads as TGTGCCAGCAGCGGGACAGGGGAGACCCAGTACTTC.

The CDR3 region has the DNA TGTGCCAGCAATGGACATAGGGTCGGCGACAATGAGCAGTTCTTC. Translated, it gives CASNGHRVGDNEQFF. The chain is built from TRBV6-6 and TRBJ2-1; perhaps TRBD1 as D (5 bases). The CDR3 is 15 residues long. In germline, CDR1 is MNHNY, CDR2 SVGAGI (reference sequence). Trimming stripped 7 bases from V and 5 bases from J, with 18 bases between.

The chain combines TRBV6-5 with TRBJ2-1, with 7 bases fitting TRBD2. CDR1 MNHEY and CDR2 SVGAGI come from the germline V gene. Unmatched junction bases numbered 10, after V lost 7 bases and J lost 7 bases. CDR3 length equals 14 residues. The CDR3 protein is CASTRTLGGNEQFF. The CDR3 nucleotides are TGTGCCAGCACTCGAACCCTGGGGGGGAATGAGCAGTTCTTC.

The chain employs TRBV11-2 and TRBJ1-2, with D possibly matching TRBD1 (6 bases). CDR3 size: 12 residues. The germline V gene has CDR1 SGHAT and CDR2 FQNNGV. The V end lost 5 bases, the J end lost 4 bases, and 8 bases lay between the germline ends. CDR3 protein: CASSPTGYGYTF. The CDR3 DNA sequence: TGTGCCAGCAGCCCGACAGGCTATGGCTACACCTTC.

The CDR3 here is CASSVAGSTEAFF. The CDR3 bases are TGTGCCAGTAGTGTCGCAGGGTCCACTGAAGCTTTCTTT. J is TRBJ1-1 and V is TRBV19; possible D gene TRBD1, 5 bases. Germline CDR1 and CDR2: LNHDA and SQIVND (reference sequence). With 5 bases removed from V and 4 bases from J, the gap between germline ends came to 11 bases. The CDR3 loop spans 13 amino acids.

CDR3 residues: CAIGAPAGNSYEQYF. DNA for the CDR3: TGTGCCATCGGGGCACCAGCGGGTAACTCCTACGAGCAGTACTTC. This chain links TRBV10-3 with TRBJ2-7; the D gene is possibly TRBD2 (6 bases). In germline, CDR1 is ENHRY, CDR2 SYGVKD. V was shortened by 8 bases and J by 0 bases, with 17 bases between the two germline ends. CDR3 length: 15 residues.

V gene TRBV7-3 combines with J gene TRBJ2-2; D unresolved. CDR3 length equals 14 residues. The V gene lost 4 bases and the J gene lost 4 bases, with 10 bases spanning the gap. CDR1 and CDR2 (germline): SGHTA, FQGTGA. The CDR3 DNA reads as TGTGCCAGCAGCTCCCTCCAAGCCACCGGGGAGCTGTTTTTT. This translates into CASSSLQATGELFF. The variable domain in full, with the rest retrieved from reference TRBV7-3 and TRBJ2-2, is GAGVSQTPSNKVTEKGKYVELRCDPISGHTALYWYRQSLGQGPEFLIYFQGTGAADDSGLPNDRFFAVRPEGSVSTLKIQRTERGDSAVYLCASSSLQATGELFFGEGSRLTVL.

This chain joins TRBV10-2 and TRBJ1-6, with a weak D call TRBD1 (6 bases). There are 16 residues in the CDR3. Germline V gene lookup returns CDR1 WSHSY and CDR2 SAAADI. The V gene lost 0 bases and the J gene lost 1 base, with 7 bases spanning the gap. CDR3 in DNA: TGCGCCAGCAGTGAGTCGACAGGATCCTATAATTCACCCCTCCACTTT. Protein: CASSESTGSYNSPLHF.

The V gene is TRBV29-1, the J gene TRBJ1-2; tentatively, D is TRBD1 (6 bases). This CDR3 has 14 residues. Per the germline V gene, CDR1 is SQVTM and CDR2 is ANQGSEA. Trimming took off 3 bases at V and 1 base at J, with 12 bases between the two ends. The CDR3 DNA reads TGCAGCGTTGATACGGCAGGGGATAACTATGGCTACACCTTC. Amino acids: CSVDTAGDNYGYTF.

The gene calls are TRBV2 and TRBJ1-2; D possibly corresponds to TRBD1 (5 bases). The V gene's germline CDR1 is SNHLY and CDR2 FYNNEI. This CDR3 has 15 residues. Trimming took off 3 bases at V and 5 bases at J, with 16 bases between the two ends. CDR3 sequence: CASSEGGTLSYGYTF. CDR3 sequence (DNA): TGTGCCAGCAGTGAGGGGGGAACCCTCTCATATGGCTACACCTTC. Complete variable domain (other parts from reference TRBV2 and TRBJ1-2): EPEVTQTPSHQVTQMGQEVILRCVPISNHLYFYWYRQILGQKVEFLVSFYNNEISEKSEIFDDQFSVERPDGSNFTLKIRSTKLEDSAMYFCASSEGGTLSYGYTFGSGTRLTVV.

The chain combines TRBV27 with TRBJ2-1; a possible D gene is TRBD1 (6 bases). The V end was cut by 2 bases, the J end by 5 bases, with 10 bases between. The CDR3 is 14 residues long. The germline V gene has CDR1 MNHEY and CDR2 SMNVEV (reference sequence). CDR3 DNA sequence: TGTGCCAGCAGTTTACACAGGGTTAACAATGAGCAGTTCTTC. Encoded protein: CASSLHRVNNEQFF.

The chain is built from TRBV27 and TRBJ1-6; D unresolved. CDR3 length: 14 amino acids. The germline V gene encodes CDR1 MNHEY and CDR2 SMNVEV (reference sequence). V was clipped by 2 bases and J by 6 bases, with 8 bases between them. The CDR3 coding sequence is TGTGCCAGCAGTTTAGATAGTTTTAATTCACCCCTCCACTTT. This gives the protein CASSLDSFNSPLHF.

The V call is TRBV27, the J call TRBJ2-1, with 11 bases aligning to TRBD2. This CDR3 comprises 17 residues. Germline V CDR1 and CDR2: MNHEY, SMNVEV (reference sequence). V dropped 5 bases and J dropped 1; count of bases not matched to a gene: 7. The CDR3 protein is CASSVRLAGTSYNEQFF. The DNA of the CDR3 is TGTGCCAGCAGTGTTCGACTAGCGGGGACGTCCTACAATGAGCAGTTCTTC.

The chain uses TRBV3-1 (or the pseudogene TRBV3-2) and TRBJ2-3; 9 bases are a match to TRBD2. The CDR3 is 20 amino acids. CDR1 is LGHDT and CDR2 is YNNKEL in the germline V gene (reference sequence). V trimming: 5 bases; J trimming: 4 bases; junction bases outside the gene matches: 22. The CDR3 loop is CASSTQLGAGGIPIADTQYF. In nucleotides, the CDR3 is TGTGCCAGCAGCACCCAGTTAGGGGCGGGGGGGATACCAATCGCAGATACGCAGTATTTT.